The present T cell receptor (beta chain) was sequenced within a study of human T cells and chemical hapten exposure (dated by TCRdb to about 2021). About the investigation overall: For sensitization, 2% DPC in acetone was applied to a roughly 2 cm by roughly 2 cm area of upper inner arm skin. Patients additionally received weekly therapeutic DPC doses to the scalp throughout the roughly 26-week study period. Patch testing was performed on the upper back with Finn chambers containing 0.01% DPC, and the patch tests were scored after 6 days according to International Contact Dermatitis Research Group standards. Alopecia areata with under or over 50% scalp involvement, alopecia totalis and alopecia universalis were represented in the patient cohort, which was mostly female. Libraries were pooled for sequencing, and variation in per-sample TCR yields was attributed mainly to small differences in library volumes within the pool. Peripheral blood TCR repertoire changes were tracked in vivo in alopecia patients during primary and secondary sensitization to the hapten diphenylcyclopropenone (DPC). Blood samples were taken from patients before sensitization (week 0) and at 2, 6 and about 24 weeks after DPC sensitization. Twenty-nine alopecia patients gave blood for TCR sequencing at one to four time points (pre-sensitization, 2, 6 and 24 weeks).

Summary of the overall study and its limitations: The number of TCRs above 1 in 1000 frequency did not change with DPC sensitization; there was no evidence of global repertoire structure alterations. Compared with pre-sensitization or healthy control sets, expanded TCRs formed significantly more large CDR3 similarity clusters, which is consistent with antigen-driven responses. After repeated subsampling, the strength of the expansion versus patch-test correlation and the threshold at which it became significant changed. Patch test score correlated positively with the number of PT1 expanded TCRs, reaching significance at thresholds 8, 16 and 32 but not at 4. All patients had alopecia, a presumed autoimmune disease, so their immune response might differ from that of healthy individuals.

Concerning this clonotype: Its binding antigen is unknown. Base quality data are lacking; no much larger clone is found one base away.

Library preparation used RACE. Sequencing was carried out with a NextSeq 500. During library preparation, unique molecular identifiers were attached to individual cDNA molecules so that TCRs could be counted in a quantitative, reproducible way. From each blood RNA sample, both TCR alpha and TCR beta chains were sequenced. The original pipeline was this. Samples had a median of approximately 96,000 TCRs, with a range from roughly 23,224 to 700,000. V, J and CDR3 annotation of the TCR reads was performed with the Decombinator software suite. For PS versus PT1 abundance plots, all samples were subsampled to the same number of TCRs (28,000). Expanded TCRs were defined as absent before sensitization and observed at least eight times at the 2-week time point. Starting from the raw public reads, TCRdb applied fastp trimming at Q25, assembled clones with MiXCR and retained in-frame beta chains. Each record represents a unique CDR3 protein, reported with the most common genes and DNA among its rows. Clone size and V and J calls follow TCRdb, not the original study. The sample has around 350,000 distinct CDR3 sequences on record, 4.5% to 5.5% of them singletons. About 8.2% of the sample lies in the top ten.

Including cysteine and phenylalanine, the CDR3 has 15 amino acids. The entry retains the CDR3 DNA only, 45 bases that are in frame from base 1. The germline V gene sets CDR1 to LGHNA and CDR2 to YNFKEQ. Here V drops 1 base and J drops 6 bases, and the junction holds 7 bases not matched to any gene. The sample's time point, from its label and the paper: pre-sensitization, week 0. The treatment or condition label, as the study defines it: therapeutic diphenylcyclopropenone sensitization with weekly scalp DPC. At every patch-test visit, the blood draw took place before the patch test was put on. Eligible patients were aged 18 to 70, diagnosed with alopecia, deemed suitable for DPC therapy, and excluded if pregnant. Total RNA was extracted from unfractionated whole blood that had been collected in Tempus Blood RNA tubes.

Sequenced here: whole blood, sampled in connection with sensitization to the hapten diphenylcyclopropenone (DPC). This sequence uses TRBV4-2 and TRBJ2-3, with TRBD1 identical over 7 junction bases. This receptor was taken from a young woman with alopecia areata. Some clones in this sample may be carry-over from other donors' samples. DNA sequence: TGTGCCAGCAGCCAAGGGACAGAGACAGGGGATACGCAGTATTTT. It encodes CASSQGTETGDTQYF.